This TCR beta chain was profiled in a study of shared clonotypes between healthy human individuals. This CDR3 is 17 amino acids long. Germline CDR1 and CDR2: PRHDT and FYEKMQ (reference sequence). The germline V and J ends were trimmed by 1 base and 1 base, with 15 bases remaining between them. Profiling relied on immunoSEQ multiplex PCR, and the TCRdb table lists in-frame clones only, not all of them. The table lists under 600,000 clones, about 80% of them singletons. This clone was picked up many times. The rearrangement joins TRBV13 to TRBJ2-3; D is undetermined. Sequenced material: PBMCs. The receptor was isolated from a woman between 40 and 50 years old in good health. Some clones in this sample may be carry-over from other donors' samples. Here the CDR3 DNA reads TGTGCCAGCAGCTTAGTGGTCGCGGCAGCACGCACAGATACGCAGTATTTT. This translates into CASSLVVAAARTDTQYF.